This T cell receptor (beta chain) was found in a study of graft-versus-host responses after intestinal transplantation. Study at large: Those transplanted obtained multivisceral, liver-intestinal, or isolated intestinal grafts. The study's findings and limits: Where graft-donor T cell macrochimerism was present, patients had high graft-versus-host to host-versus-graft clonal ratios in allografts. Peak levels of circulating GvH clones tracked with early post-transplant HvG declines.

TCRdb's table, derived via immunoSEQ multiplex PCR, lists solely in-frame clones and lacks some. The sample shows several thousand clones, 30% to 35% of them seen only once. This clone was detected only a few times. Germline V gene data show CDR1 as LNHDA and CDR2 as SQIVND (reference sequence). V was trimmed by 10 bases and J by 12 bases, leaving 22 bases between them. The CDR3 runs 12 residues. Plates contained approximately 200,000 CFSE-labeled responder cells and approximately 200,000 irradiated, violet-dye-labeled stimulator cells. The responders that had proliferated, CFSE-low CD3+CD4+ and CD3+CD8+ cells, were sorted after the reaction.

This sequence joins TRBV19 and TRBJ2-7, with D tentatively TRBD1 (9 bases). The sequence derives from a human patient who was an organ donor for intestinal transplantation. Sequencing was performed on alloreactive CD8+ T cells from a mixed lymphocyte reaction culture, taken before transplantation. Specified subset: CFSE-low proliferating T cells sorted from approximately 6-day pre-transplant mixed lymphocyte reaction (GvH or HvG direction). The CDR3 sequence: CAISTGGLGVYF. In DNA, the CDR3 is TGTGCCATTTCGACAGGGGGACTAGGTGTGTACTTC.